This T cell receptor (beta chain) is from a study of shared clonotypes between healthy human individuals. Germline CDR1 and CDR2: SNHLY and FYNNEI. The V end was cut by 7 bases, the J end by 5 bases, with 18 bases between. The length of the CDR3 is 14 residues. Deep was the level at which the assay was run. The repertoire was sequenced with immunoSEQ multiplex PCR; TCRdb's copy has only in-frame clones and lacks some. The sample shows fewer than 130,000 clones, 67% of them seen only once. The receptor was isolated from a woman in her 30s in good health. The chain is built from TRBV2 and TRBJ2-7, with D tentatively TRBD1 (5 bases). Sequenced: memory CD8+ T cells sorted from blood. Subset of the sample: CD45RO+ cells pooled with CCR7-negative TemRA cells. The CDR3 loop reads CASIPRKTGNEQYF. The CDR3 DNA reads TGTGCCAGCATTCCCCGAAAAACAGGTAACGAGCAGTACTTC.